These 12 T cell receptor beta chains share one sample of origin, sequenced in a study of Ad26.COV2.S vaccination and SARS-CoV-2 variants. Only in-frame clones appear in the TCRdb table, and some are missing; sequencing was by immunoSEQ multiplex PCR. The data show about 140,000 clones, around 86% seen once. Source: peripheral blood, taken after recovery from COVID-19. These receptors all stem from a human donor who had recovered from COVID-19.

The chain combines TRBV7-9 with TRBJ1-1; possibly TRBD1 for D (5 bases). The CDR3 spans 17 residues. The V gene lost 4 bases and the J gene lost 3 bases, with 21 bases spanning the gap. CDR1 and CDR2 (germline): SEHNR, FQNEAQ (reference sequence). CDR3 nucleotides: TGTGCCAGCAGCTCAGGGTCTGCAAAAACTGGGGACACTGAAGCTTTCTTT. Encoded protein: CASSSGSAKTGDTEAFF.

In regard to this clone: Relative to the germline gene, one junction end is altered; a read error may explain this. The rearrangement links TRBV11-3 to TRBJ2-1; 8 bases agree with TRBD1. The CDR3 runs 14 residues. From germline, CDR1 is SGHNT and CDR2 YENEEA. As DNA, the CDR3 is TGTGCCAGCAGCTCGGACAGGGCTGGGAATGGGCAGTTCTTC. Protein sequence: CASSSDRAGNGQFF. Full variable domain (rest looked up from reference TRBV11-3 and TRBJ2-1): EAGVVQSPRYKIIEKKQPVAFWCNPISGHNTLYWYLQNLGQGPELLIRYENEEAVDDSQLPKDRFSAERLKGVDSTLKIQPAELGDSAVYLCASSSDRAGNGQFFGPGTRLTVL.

V and J are TRBV11-2 and TRBJ2-7; tentatively, D is TRBD1 (5 bases). Germline lookup yields CDR1 SGHAT and CDR2 FQNNGV. V was shortened by 6 bases and J by 3 bases, with 9 bases between the two germline ends. There are 12 residues in the CDR3. In DNA, the CDR3 is TGTGCCAGCAGACCGGACAACTACGAGCAGTACTTC. Translation: CASRPDNYEQYF. Variable domain in full (rest from reference TRBV11-2 and TRBJ2-7): EAGVAQSPRYKIIEKRQSVAFWCNPISGHATLYWYQQILGQGPKLLIQFQNNGVVDDSQLPKDRFSAERLKGVDSTLKIQPAKLEDSAVYLCASRPDNYEQYFGPGTRLTVT.

The chain combines TRBV6-6 with TRBJ2-1; 9 nucleotides align to TRBD1. The CDR3 runs to 13 residues. The germline CDR1 and CDR2 sequences are MNHNY and SVGAGI (reference sequence). V was clipped by 5 bases and J by 6 bases; unmatched bases: 2. The CDR3 nucleotides are TGTGCCAGCAGTACGGGACAGGGCAATGAGCAGTTCTTC. This gives the protein CASSTGQGNEQFF.

V usage is TRBV6-2 or TRBV6-3 and J usage is TRBJ2-5; TRBD1 is a possible D gene (6 bases). The CDR3 totals 15 residues. CDR1 is MNHEY and CDR2 is SVGEGT in the germline V gene. V was shortened by 5 bases and J by 0 bases, with 13 bases between the two germline ends. This chain's CDR3 is CASSNRRDNQETQYF. The CDR3 coding sequence is TGTGCCAGCAGTAACCGCCGGGACAACCAAGAGACCCAGTACTTC.

V and J are TRBV3-1 (or the pseudogene TRBV3-2) and TRBJ1-5; 9 bases align to TRBD1. The germline V gene encodes CDR1 LGHDT and CDR2 YNNKEL (reference sequence). CDR3 length equals 14 residues. Trimming removed 4 bases from V and 7 bases from J; junction bases left unmatched: 5. The CDR3 bases are TGTGCCAGCAGCCTTACAGGGGGCGGGCAGCCCCAGCATTTT. Translation: CASSLTGGGQPQHF.

CDR3 sequence reads: CASSYQGRWYEQYF. The CDR3 nucleotides are TGTGCCAGCAGTTACCAGGGGAGATGGTACGAGCAGTACTTC. The V gene is TRBV6-2 or TRBV6-3, the J gene TRBJ2-7, with D possibly matching TRBD1 (6 bases). Germline V CDR1 and CDR2: MNHEY, SVGEGT. The CDR3 length is 14 residues. The ends were cut back, 2 bases at V and 4 bases at J, with 12 bases in the middle.

This clone has only one observation. The chain joins TRBV19 to TRBJ1-1; D may be TRBD1 (5 bases). This CDR3 is built from 15 residues. Trimming shortened V by 6 bases and J by 2 bases, and 16 bases separated the two germline ends. CDR1 is LNHDA and CDR2 is SQIVND in the germline V gene (reference sequence). The CDR3 is CASRSERDGNTEAFF. DNA for the CDR3: TGTGCCAGTAGGTCGGAGCGGGACGGAAACACTGAAGCTTTCTTT.

The gene calls are TRBV28 and TRBJ1-1; 9 bases line up with TRBD1. Per the germline V gene, CDR1 is MDHEN and CDR2 is SYDVKM. V lost 4 bases, J lost 5 bases, and 8 bases stayed unmatched. The CDR3 length is 15 residues. DNA of the CDR3: TGTGCCAGCAGTTCATTTTACAGGGGGCAAACTGAAGCTTTCTTT. Translating gives CASSSFYRGQTEAFF.

J is TRBJ2-1 and V is TRBV4-1, with no clear D. The ends were cut back, 4 bases at V and 8 bases at J, with 12 bases in the middle. The germline gives CDR1 MGHRA, CDR2 YSYEKL. The CDR3 totals 13 residues. The CDR3 bases are TGCGCCAGCAGCCTGTGGAGCTTCGATGAGCAGTTCTTC. This encodes CASSLWSFDEQFF.

This clone has a handful of counts. V is TRBV10-3 and J is TRBJ1-5; D perhaps matches TRBD1 (5 bases). Between the trimmed V and J ends, which lost 10 bases and 1 base, there was a span of 17 bases. In germline, CDR1 is ENHRY, CDR2 SYGVKD. This CDR3 region has 15 residues. The CDR3 here is CATNVGDSSNQPQHF. The DNA of the CDR3 is TGTGCCACCAATGTGGGGGATTCGAGCAATCAGCCCCAGCATTTT.

This chain uses TRBV19 with TRBJ2-7, with D tentatively TRBD2 (5 bases). There are 14 residues in the CDR3. With 3 bases removed from V and 2 bases from J, the gap between germline ends came to 11 bases. Germline CDR1 LNHDA, CDR2 SQIVND (reference sequence). CDR3 amino acids: CASSMASNAYEQYF. The CDR3 DNA reads TGTGCCAGTAGTATGGCTAGCAACGCCTACGAGCAGTACTTC.